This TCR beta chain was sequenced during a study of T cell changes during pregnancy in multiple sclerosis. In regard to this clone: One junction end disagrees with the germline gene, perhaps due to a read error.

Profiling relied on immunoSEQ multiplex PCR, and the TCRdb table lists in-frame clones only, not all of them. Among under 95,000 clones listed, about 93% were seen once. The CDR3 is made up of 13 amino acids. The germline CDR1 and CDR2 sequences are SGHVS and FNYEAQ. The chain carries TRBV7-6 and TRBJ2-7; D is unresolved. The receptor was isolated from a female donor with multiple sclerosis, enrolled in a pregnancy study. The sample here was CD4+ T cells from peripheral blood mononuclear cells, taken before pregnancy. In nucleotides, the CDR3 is TGTGCCAGCAGCTTAGAAAGGAGCTACGCGCAGTACTTC. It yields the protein CASSLERSYAQYF.